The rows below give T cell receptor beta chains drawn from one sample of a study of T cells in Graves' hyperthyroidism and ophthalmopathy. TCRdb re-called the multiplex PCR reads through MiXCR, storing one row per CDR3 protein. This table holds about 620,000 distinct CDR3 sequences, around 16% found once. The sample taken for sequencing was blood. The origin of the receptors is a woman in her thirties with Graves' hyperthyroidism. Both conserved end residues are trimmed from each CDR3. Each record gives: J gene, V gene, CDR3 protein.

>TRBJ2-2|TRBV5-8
ASIWGGMELF
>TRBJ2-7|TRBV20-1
SAISGDVYEQY
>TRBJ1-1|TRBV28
ASSEQNTEAF
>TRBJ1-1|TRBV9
ASSVSGGSEAF
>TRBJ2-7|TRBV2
ASSDQDEQY
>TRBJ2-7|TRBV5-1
ASSRGRTDAHEQY
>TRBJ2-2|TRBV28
ASSVSGRANTGELF
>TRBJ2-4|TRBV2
ASSALAGVSGNIQY
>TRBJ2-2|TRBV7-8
ASSPLLAENTGELF
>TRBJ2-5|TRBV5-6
ASGQGASETQY